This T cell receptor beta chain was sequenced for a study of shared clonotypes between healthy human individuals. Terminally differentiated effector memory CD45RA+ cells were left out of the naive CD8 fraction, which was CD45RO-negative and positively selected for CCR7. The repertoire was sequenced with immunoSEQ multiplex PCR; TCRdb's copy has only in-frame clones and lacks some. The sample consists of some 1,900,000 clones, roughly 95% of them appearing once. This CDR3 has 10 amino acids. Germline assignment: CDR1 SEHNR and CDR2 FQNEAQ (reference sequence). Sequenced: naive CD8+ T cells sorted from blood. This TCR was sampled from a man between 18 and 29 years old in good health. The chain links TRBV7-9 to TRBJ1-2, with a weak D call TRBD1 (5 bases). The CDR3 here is CATDRDGYTF. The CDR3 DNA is TGTGCGACCGACAGAGATGGCTACACCTTC.